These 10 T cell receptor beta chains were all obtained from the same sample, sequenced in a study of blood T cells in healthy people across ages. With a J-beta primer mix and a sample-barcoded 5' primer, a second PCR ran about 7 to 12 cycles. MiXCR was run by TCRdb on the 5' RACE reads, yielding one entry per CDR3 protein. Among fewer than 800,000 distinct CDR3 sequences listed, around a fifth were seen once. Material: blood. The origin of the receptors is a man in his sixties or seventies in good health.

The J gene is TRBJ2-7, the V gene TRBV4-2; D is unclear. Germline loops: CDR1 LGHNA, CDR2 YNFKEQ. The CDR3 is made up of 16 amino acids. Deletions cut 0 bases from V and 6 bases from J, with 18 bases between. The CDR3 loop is CASSQEAVGRQREQYF. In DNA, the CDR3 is TGTGCCAGCAGCCAAGAAGCCGTCGGACGGCAACGCGAGCAGTACTTC.

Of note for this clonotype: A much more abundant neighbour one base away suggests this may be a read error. CDR3 sequence: CSAETGGQETQYF. The CDR3 DNA sequence: TGCAGTGCGGAAACAGGGGGACAAGAGACCCAGTACTTC. This chain joins TRBV20-1 and TRBJ2-5; 8 bases align to TRBD1. V was pared by 6 bases and J by 2 bases, with 5 bases of the junction left unmatched. The CDR3 length is 13 residues. Germline V gene sequence: CDR1 DFQATT, CDR2 SNEGSKA (reference sequence).

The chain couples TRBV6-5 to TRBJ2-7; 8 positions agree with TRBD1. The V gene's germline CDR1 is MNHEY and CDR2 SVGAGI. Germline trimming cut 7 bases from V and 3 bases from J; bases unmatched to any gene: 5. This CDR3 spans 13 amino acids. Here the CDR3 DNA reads TGTGCCAGCAATCACAGGGGGATCTACGAGCAGTACTTC. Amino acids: CASNHRGIYEQYF.

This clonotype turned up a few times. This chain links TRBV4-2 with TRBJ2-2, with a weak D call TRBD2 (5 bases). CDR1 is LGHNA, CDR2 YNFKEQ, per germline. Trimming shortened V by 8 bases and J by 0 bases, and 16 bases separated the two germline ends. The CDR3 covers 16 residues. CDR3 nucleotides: TGTGCCAGCCGGCCTGAGGGTGGCACGAACACCGGGGAGCTGTTTTTT. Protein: CASRPEGGTNTGELFF.

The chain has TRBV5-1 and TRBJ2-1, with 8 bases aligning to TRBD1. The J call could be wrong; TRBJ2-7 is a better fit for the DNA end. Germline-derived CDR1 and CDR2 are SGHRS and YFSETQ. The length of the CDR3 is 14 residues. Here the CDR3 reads CASSLRQGSVEQYF. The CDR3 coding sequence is TGCGCCAGCAGCTTGCGACAGGGGAGCGTCGAGCAGTACTTC.

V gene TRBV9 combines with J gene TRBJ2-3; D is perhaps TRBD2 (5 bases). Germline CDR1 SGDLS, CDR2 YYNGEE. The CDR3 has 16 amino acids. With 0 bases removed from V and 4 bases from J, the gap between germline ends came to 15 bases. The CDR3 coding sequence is TGTGCCAGCAGCGTAGATCAGGCGGGCGCGGCAGATACGCAGTATTTT. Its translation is CASSVDQAGAADTQYF.

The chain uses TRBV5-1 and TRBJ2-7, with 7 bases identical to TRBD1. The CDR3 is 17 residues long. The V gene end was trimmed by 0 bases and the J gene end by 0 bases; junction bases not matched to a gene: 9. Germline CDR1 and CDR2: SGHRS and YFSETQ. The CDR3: CASSLGGQFSSSYEQYF. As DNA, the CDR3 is TGCGCCAGCAGCTTGGGGGGACAGTTTTCGAGCTCCTACGAGCAGTACTTC.

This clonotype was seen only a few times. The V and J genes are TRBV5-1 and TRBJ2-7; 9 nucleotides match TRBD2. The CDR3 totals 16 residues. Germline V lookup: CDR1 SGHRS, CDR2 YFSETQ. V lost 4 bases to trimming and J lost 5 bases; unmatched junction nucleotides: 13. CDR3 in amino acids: CASSRHYSGRNDEQYF. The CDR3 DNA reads TGCGCCAGCAGCCGGCATTATAGCGGGAGAAACGACGAGCAGTACTTC.

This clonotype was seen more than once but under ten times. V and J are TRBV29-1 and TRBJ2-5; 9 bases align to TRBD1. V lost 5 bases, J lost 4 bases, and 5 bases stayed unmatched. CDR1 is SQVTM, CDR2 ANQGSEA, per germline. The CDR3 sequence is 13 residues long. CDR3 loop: CSVRRQGVETQYF. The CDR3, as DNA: TGCAGCGTTCGCCGACAGGGGGTAGAGACCCAGTACTTC.

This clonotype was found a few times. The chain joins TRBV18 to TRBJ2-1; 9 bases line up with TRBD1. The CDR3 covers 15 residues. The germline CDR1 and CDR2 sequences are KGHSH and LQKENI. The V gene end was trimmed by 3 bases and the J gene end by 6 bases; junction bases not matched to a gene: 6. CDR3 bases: TGTGCCAGCTCACCTGGGACAGGGCTTTCCAATGAGCAGTTCTTC. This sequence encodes CASSPGTGLSNEQFF.